Described below is a single TCR beta chain sequence and its context. Its antigen is unknown. The source of the sample is a study of PD-L1 blockade in urothelial cancer. Study overall: Administration of atezolizumab to patients began in about 2014, at 1,200 mg intravenously every 3 weeks. Study-wide results and limits: When pretreatment blood TCR clonality was below the median, it predicted better survival.

The germline gives CDR1 SGHTA, CDR2 FQGNSA. The CDR3 runs 17 residues. The V end was cut by 0 bases, the J end by 3 bases, with 18 bases between. The time point was: pretreatment peripheral blood. Patients in the study were battling locally advanced or metastatic urothelial carcinoma. TCRdb keeps only in-frame clones here, not all; method: immunoSEQ multiplex PCR. Of tens of thousands of clones listed, around four fifths were seen once; the top ten hold roughly 6.6%. The sample consisted of PBMCs, taken around atezolizumab (anti-PD-L1) treatment. The sequence derives from a man aged 40-55 years with urothelial cancer. V and J are TRBV7-2 and TRBJ2-7, with D possibly matching TRBD2 (6 bases). This CDR3 reads CASSLAGGGTGGYEQYF. As DNA, the CDR3 is TGTGCCAGCAGCTTAGCGGGCGGCGGGACGGGCGGCTACGAGCAGTACTTC.